This is a list of T cell receptor beta chains from one sample in a study of graft-versus-host responses after intestinal transplantation. Profiling relied on immunoSEQ multiplex PCR, and the TCRdb table lists in-frame clones only, not all of them. Found here are around 13,000 clones, just under 75% of them singletons; the top ten hold around 6.8%. The sample was ileum tissue, taken 16 days after intestinal transplant. The receptors come from a human patient who received an intestinal transplant, so some T cells may come from the graft donor. CDR3s leave out the opening cysteine and the closing phenylalanine or tryptophan.

TRBJ1-5,TRBV19,ASSRTGGLSNQPQH
TRBJ1-4,TRBV13,ASSLGLGATNEKLF
TRBJ2-7,TRBV25-1,ASSEGHGAYEQY
TRBJ1-1,TRBV6-5,ASSYGGRTEAF
TRBJ1-2,TRBV6-1,ASSPGTVGNGYT
TRBJ2-2,TRBV6-5,ASSYGQATGELF
TRBJ1-5,TRBV5-5,ASSSTGGTHSNQPQH
TRBJ2-2,TRBV10-3,AISVLDTNTGELF
TRBJ1-5,TRBV30,AWGENQPQH
TRBJ1-5,TRBV2,ASSEMDSSFSNQSQH
TRBJ2-1,TRBV30,AWSDPLLSGGWESEQF
TRBJ1-5,TRBV19,ASSIVGAWQPQH
TRBJ1-1,TRBV14,ASSLTGGDGSAF
TRBJ2-7,TRBV10-3,AISPGGSSYEQY
TRBJ1-6,TRBV10-3,AISGTGQGASPLH
TRBJ1-1,TRBV25-1,ASSELLQSTEAF
TRBJ2-2,TRBV29-1,SVLTGTDKIPNTGELF
TRBJ2-2,TRBV6-5,ASRTTRNTGELF
TRBJ2-5,TRBV19,ASSMERGSETQY
TRBJ1-4,TRBV5-6,ASSLRGPIVNEKLF
TRBJ1-1,TRBV6-1,ASSEWSLEAF
TRBJ2-7,TRBV29-1,SVETGGTEPYEQY
TRBJ2-3,TRBV10-2,ASWDTSGFVGTQY
TRBJ2-7,TRBV6-1,ASSEVFGGSYEQY
TRBJ2-1,TRBV27,ASSFTVGGGPANEQF
TRBJ1-1,TRBV6-4,ASRPGGANTEAF
TRBJ1-1,TRBV5-4,ASSLDMNTEAF
TRBJ2-2,TRBV4-3,ASSPLAGGGGELF
TRBJ1-6,TRBV7-2,ASSPGQSYNSPLH